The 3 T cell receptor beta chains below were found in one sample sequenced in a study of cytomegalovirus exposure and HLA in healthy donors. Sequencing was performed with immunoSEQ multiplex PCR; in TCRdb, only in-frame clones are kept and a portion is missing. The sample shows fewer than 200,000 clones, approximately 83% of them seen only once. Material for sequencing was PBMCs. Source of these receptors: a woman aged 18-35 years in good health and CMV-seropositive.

The CDR3 loop is CASSPTSGTTQYF. As DNA, the CDR3 is TGTGCCAGCAGCCCTACTAGCGGTACTACGCAGTATTTT. The chain links TRBV7-9 to TRBJ2-3; 8 nucleotides align to TRBD2. This CDR3 is 13 amino acids long. V dropped 5 bases and J dropped 8; count of bases not matched to a gene: 6. The germline CDR1 and CDR2 sequences are SEHNR and FQNEAQ (reference sequence).

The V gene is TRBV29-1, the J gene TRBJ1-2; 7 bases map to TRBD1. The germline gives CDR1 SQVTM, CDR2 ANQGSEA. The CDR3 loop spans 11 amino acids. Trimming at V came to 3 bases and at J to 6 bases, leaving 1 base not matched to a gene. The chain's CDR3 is CSVETGNGYTF. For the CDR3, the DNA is TGCAGCGTTGAGACAGGGAATGGCTACACCTTC.

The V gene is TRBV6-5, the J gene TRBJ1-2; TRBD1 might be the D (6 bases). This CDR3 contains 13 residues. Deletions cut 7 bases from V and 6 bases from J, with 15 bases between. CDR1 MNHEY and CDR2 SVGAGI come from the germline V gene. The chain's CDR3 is CASIGGGVDGYTF. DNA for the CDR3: TGTGCCAGCATAGGAGGGGGGGTTGATGGCTACACCTTC.